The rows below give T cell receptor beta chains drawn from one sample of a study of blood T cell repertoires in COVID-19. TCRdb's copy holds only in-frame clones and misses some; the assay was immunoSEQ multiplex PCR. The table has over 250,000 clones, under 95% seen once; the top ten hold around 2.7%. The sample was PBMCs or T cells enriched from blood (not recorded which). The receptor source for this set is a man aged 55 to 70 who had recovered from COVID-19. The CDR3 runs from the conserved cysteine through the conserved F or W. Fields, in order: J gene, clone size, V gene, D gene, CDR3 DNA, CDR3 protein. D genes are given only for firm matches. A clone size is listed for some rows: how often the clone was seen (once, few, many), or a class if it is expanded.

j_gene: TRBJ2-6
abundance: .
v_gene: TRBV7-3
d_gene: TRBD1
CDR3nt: TGTGCCAGCAGCTCCCTTGGACAGGGCCCTGGGGCCAACGTCCTGACTTTC
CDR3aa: CASSSLGQGPGANVLTF

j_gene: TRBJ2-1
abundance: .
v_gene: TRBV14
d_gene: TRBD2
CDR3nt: TGTGCCAGCAGCCAGAGGCTAGCGGGAGTATTAGGCAATGAGCAGTTCTTC
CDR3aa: CASSQRLAGVLGNEQFF

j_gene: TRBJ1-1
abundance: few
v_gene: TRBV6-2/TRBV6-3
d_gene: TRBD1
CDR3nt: TGTGCCAGCAGCCTAACAGGGGGTAGCACTGAAGCTTTCTTT
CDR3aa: CASSLTGGSTEAFF

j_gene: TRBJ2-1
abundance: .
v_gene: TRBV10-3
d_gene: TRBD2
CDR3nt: TGTGCCACCGGCCCGGGACTAGGAGTCGTTGAGCAGTTCTTC
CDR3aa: CATGPGLGVVEQFF

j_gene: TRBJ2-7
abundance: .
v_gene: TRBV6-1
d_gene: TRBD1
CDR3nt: TGTGCCAGCAGTGAAGTGTTCGGGACAGGTGCCTACGAGCAGTACTTC
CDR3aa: CASSEVFGTGAYEQYF

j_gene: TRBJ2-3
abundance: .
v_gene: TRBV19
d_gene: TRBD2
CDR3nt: TGTGCCACACTGTGGAGAAGCGGGGGAGGAGATACGCAGTATTTT
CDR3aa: CATLWRSGGGDTQYF

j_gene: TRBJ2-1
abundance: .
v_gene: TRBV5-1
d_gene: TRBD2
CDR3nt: TGCGCCAGCAGCTTCACACTAGCGGGGAATCATGAGCAGTTCTTC
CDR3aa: CASSFTLAGNHEQFF

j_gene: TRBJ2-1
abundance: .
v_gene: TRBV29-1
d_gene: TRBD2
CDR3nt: TGCAGCGTTGAATCAGCTAGCGGGACCTACAATGAGCAGTTCTTC
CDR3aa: CSVESASGTYNEQFF

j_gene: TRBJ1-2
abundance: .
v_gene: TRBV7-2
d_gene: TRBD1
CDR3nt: TGTGCCAGCAGCCCGCAACAGGGGGCGAACTATGGCTACACCTTC
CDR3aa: CASSPQQGANYGYTF

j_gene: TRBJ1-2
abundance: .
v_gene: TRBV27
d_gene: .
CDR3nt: TGTGCCAGCAGTTCACTGCCAGGCGGGGGGCCTCTTCGTGGCTACACCTTC
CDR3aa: CASSSLPGGGPLRGYTF

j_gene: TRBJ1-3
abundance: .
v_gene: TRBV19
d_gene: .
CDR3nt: TGTGCCAGTAGTAGAGGCTCTGGAAACACCATATATTTT
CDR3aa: CASSRGSGNTIYF

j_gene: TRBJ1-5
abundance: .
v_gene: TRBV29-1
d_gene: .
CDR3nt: TGCAGCGTTGGTTCAGGGTTCAGCAATCAGCCCCAGCATTTT
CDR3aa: CSVGSGFSNQPQHF

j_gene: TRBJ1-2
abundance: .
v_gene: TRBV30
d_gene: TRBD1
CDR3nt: TGTGCCTGGAGTCCGACAGGGGCTGGCTACACCTTC
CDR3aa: CAWSPTGAGYTF

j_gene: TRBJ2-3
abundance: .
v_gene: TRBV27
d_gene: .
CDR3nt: TGTGCCAGCAGTTTATTTACGGGTGCAACAGATACGCAGTATTTT
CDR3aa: CASSLFTGATDTQYF

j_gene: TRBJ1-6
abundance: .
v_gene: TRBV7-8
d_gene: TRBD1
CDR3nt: TGTGCCAGCAGCTTAGAGACAGGGCTAAATTCACCCCTCCACTTT
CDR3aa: CASSLETGLNSPLHF

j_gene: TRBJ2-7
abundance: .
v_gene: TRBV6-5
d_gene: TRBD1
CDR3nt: TGTGCCAGCAGTAAGACAGGGGAAAGAAACGAGCAGTACTTC
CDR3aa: CASSKTGERNEQYF

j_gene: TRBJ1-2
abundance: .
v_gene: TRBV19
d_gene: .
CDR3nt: TGTGCCAGTAGTATTCGGGGGTCGGACTATGGCTACACCTTC
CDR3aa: CASSIRGSDYGYTF

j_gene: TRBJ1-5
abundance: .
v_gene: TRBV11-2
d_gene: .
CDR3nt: TGTGCCAGCAGCTTATCTGGGGCGGTCAATCAGCCCCAGCATTTT
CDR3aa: CASSLSGAVNQPQHF

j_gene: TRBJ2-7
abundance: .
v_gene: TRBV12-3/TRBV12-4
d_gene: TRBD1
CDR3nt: TGTGCCAGCAGGCTACAGGGGGCCGCCGAGCAGTACTTC
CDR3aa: CASRLQGAAEQYF

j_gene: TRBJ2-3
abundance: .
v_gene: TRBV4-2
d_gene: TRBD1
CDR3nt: TGTGCCAGCAGCCACGACGGGACAGGGGGCCGCACAGATACGCAGTATTTT
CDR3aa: CASSHDGTGGRTDTQYF

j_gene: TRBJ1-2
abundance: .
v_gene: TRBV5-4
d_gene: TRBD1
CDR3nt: TGTGCCAGCAGCCTCGACAGGGGTTGGGGCTACACCTTC
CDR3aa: CASSLDRGWGYTF

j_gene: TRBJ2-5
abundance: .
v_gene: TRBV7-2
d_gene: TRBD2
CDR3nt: TGTGCCAGCAGCTTAAGGCGGGGGGGCACCGTCCGAGAGACCCAGTACTTC
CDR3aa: CASSLRRGGTVRETQYF

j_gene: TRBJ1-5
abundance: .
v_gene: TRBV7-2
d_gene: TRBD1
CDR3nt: TGTGCCAGCAGCAGGACAGGGCAAAATCAGCCCCAGCATTTT
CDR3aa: CASSRTGQNQPQHF

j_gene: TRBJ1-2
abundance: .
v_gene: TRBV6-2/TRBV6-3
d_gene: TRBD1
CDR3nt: TGTGCCAGCAGCACCGCGACAGGGAACTATGGCTACACCTTC
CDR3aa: CASSTATGNYGYTF

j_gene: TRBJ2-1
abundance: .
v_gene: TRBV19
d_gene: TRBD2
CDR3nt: TGTGCCAGTAGTATGTTCGGACTAGCGGGAGTTGCCATGGGCAATGAGCAGTTCTTC
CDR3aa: CASSMFGLAGVAMGNEQFF

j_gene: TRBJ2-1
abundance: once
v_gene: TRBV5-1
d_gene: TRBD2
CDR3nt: TGCGCCAGCAGCATTAGCGGGAGGTACAATGAGCAGTTCTTC
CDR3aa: CASSISGRYNEQFF

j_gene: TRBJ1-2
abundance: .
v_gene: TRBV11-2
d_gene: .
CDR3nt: TGTGCCAGCAGCTCCCTGACTGGTTTCGCTAACTATGGCTACACCTTC
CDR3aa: CASSSLTGFANYGYTF

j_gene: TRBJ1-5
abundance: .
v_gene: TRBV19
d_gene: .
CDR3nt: TGTGCCAGTAGTATATCGGTACAGGGCCAGCCCCAGCATTTT
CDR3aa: CASSISVQGQPQHF

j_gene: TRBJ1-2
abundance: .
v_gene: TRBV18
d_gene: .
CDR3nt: TGTGCCAGCTCTTTTTATGGGGGCCTTAACTATGGCTACACCTTC
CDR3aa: CASSFYGGLNYGYTF

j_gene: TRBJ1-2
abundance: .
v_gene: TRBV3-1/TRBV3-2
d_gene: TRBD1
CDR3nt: TGTGCCAGCAGCCCGGGGACAGGGGAGCGTGGCTACACCTTC
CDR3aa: CASSPGTGERGYTF

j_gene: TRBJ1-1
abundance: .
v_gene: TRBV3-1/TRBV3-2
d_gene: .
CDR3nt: TGTGCCAGCAGCCAAGATGGGTGGGGCATGAACACTGAAGCTTTCTTT
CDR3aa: CASSQDGWGMNTEAFF

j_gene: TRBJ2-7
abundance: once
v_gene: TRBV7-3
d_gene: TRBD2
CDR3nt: TGTGCCAGCAGCTTAACGGCGACTAGCGGGGGCCACGAGCAGTACTTC
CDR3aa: CASSLTATSGGHEQYF

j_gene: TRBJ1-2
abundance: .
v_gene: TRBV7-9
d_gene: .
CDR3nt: TGTGCCAGCAGCTTAGACCACAGGCCAACTAACTATGGCTACACCTTC
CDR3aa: CASSLDHRPTNYGYTF

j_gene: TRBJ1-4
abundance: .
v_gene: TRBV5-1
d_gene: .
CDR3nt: TGCGCCAGCAGCCCGGGGCGGGGGGCTAATGAAAAACTGTTTTTT
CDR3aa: CASSPGRGANEKLFF

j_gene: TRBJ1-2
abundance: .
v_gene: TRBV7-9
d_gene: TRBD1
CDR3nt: TGTGCCAGCAGCCAAACGACAAGGGGGCACTATGGCTACACCTTC
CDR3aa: CASSQTTRGHYGYTF

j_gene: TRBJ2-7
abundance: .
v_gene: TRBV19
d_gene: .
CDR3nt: TGTGCCAGTAGTATTTTTCCAGGAACCTACGAGCAGTACTTC
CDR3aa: CASSIFPGTYEQYF

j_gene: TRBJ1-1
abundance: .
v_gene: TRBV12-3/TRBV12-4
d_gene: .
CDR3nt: TGTGCCAGCGCCCCAGCGGGGTCTGAAGCTTTCTTT
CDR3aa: CASAPAGSEAFF

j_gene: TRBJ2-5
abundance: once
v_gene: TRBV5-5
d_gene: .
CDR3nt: TGTGCCAGCAGCTTCCCGACAGGGAGGCTTTCCGGGCAAGAGACCCAGTACTTC
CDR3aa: CASSFPTGRLSGQETQYF

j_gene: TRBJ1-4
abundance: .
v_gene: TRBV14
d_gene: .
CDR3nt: TGTGCCAGCAGCCAAGATCGGCAGGGAAAACTGTTTTTT
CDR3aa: CASSQDRQGKLFF

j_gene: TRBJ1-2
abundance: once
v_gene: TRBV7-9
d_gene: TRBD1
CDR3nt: TGTGCCAGCAAGGGGACAGGGAGGGGCTACACCTTC
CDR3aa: CASKGTGRGYTF

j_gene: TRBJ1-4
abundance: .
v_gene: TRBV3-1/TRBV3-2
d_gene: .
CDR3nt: TGTGCCAGCAGCCATTCCAGGGGAACTAATGAAAAACTGTTTTTT
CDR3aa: CASSHSRGTNEKLFF

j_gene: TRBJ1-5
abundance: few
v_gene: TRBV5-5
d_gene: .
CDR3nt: TGTGCCAGCAACCGAGGGGGGGGTAGTTACCAGCCCCAGCATTTT
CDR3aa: CASNRGGGSYQPQHF

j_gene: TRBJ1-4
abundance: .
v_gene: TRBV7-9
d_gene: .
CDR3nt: TGTGCCAGCAGCTTAGGCGGTAATAATGAAAAACTGTTTTTT
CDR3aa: CASSLGGNNEKLFF

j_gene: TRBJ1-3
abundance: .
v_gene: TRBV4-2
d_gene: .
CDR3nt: TGTGCCAGCAGCCAAGGAAGAGCCCTCTCTGGAAACACCATATATTTT
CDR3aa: CASSQGRALSGNTIYF

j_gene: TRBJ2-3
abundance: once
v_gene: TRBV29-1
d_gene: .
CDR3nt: TGCAGCGTTGAACCCTCAGGGATAGATACGCAGTATTTT
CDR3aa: CSVEPSGIDTQYF

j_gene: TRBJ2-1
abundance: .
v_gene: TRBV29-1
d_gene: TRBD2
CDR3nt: TGCAGCGTTGAAGATCTGGGTAGCGGGGGTGAGCAGTTCTTC
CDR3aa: CSVEDLGSGGEQFF

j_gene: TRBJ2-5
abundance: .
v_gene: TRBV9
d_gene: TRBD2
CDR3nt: TGTGCCAGCAGCGTAGCGGGGGGGTGGGAGACCCAGTACTTC
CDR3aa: CASSVAGGWETQYF

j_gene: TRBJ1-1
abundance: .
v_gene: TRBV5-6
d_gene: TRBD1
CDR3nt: TGTGCCAGCAGCTTGTTGGGACAGGGTGACTTTGAAGCTTTCTTT
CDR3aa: CASSLLGQGDFEAFF

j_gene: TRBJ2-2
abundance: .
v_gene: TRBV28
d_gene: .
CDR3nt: TGTGCCAGCAGTTTTCTCGCCGGGGAGCTGTTTTTT
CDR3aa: CASSFLAGELFF

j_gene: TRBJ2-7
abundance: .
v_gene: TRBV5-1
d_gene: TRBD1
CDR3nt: TGCGCCAGCAGCTCCGGGACAGGGTCCTACGAGCAGTACTTC
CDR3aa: CASSSGTGSYEQYF